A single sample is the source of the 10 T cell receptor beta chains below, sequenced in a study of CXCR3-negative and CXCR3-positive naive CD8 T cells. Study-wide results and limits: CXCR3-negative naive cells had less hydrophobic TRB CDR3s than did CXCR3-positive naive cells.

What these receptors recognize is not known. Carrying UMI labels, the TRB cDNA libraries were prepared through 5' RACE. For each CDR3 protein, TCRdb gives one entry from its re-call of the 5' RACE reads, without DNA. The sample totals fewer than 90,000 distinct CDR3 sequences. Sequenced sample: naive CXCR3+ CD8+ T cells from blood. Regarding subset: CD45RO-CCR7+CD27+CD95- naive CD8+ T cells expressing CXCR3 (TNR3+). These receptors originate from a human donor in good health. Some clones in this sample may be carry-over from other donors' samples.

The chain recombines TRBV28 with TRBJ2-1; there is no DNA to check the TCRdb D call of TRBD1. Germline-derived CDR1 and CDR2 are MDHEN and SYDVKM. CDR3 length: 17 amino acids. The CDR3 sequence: CASSLLSEGESYNEQFF.

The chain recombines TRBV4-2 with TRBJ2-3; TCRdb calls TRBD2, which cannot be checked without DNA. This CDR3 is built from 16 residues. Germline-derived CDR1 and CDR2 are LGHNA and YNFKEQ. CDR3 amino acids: CASSQEGGGSTDTPYF.

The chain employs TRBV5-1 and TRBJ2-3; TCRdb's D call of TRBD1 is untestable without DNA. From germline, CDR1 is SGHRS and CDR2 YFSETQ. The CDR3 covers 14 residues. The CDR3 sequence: CASSLYGAPDTQYF.

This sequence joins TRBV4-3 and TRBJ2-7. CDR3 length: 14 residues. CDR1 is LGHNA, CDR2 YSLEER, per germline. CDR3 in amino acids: CASSQDYAAYEQYF.

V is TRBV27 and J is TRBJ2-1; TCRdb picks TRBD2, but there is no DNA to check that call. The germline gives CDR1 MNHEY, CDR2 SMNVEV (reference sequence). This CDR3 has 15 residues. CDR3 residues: CASSLVEVGNNEQFF.

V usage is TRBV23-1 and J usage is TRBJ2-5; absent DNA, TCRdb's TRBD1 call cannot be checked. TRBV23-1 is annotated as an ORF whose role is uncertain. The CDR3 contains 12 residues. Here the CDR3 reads CASSEPDRRQYF.

CDR3 loop: CATSRVPGTLNYEQYF. The chain combines TRBV15 with TRBJ2-7; TCRdb reports TRBD1, a call that lacks DNA to check it against. The V gene's germline CDR1 is LNHNV and CDR2 YYDKDF (reference sequence). The CDR3 consists of 16 residues.

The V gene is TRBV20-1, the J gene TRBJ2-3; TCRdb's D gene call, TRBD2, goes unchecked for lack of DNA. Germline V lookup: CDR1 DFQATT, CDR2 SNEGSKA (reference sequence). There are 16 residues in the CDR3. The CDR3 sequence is CSAKGGEDSVTDTQYF.

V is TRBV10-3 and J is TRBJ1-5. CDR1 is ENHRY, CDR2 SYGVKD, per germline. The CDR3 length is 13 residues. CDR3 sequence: CAISGESNQPQHF.

CDR3 sequence reads: CASSNDWDQPQHF. The gene calls are TRBV5-1 and TRBJ1-5. The CDR3 length is 13 residues. The germline CDR1 and CDR2 sequences are SGHRS and YFSETQ. Full variable domain (rest looked up from reference TRBV5-1 and TRBJ1-5): KAGVTQTPRYLIKTRGQQVTLSCSPISGHRSVSWYQQTPGQGLQFLFEYFSETQRNKGNFPGRFSGRQFSNSRSEMNVSTLELGDSALYLCASSNDWDQPQHFGDGTRLSIL.